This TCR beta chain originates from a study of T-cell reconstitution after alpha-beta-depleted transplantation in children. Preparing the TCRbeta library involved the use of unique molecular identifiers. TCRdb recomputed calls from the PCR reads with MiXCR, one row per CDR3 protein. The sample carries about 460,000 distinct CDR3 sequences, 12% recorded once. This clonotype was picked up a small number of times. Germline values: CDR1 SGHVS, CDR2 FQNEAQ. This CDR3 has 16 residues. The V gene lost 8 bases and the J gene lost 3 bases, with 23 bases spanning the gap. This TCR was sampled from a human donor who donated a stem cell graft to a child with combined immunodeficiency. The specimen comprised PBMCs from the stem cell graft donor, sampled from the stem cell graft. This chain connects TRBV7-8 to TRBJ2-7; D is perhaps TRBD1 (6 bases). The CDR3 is CASASPGQLKFYEQYF. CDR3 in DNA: TGTGCCAGCGCCAGTCCCGGACAGTTGAAATTCTACGAGCAGTACTTC.